The 20 T cell receptor beta chains presented below share a single source sample, sequenced in a study of T cells in Graves' hyperthyroidism and ophthalmopathy. RNA transcripts gave rise to amplified TCR beta CDR3 regions. RT-PCR in the first round (using the HTBI primer set) targeted the TCR CDR3. TCRdb itself ran the multiplex PCR reads through MiXCR, one entry per CDR3 protein. The table has around 760,000 distinct CDR3 sequences, approximately 36% seen once; the top ten hold around 30%. Sequencing used blood. These receptors were taken from a woman in her 40s with Graves' hyperthyroidism.

The rearrangement joins TRBV7-9 to TRBJ1-1, with D unclear. V was shortened by 5 bases and J by 3 bases, with 13 bases between the two germline ends. Germline assignment: CDR1 SEHNR and CDR2 FQNEAQ (reference sequence). The CDR3 loop spans 14 amino acids. The CDR3 nucleotides read TGTGCCAGCAGCCCCCGGGATCTTTACACTGAAGCTTTCTTT. It is translated as CASSPRDLYTEAFF.

This clonotype was counted ten times or more. This chain joins TRBV19 and TRBJ1-2; no clear D. The CDR3 sequence is 12 residues long. Germline V gene sequence: CDR1 LNHDA, CDR2 SQIVND (reference sequence). The V end was cut by 8 bases, the J end by 0 bases, with 7 bases between. The CDR3 loop is CASRSPNYGYTF. As DNA, the CDR3 is TGTGCCAGTCGCAGTCCTAACTATGGCTACACCTTC.

This clonotype was counted ten times or more. The J gene is TRBJ1-2, the V gene TRBV7-3, with a weak D call TRBD1 (5 bases). The CDR3 runs 13 residues. Trimming removed 5 bases from V and 8 bases from J, with 15 bases in between. CDR1 is SGHTA, CDR2 FQGTGA, per germline. CDR3 sequence: CASSLLGGWGYTF. The CDR3, as DNA: TGTGCCAGCAGCCTACTGGGGGGTTGGGGCTACACCTTC.

This rearrangement joins TRBV7-6 to TRBJ2-5; the D call may be TRBD1 or TRBD2 (5 bases each). The CDR3 totals 16 residues. V was pared by 1 base and J by 2 bases, with 14 bases between. The V gene's germline CDR1 is SGHVS and CDR2 FNYEAQ. CDR3 residues: CASSLDPSWGQETQYF. CDR3 nucleotides: TGTGCCAGCAGCTTAGATCCAAGTTGGGGGCAAGAGACCCAGTACTTC.

In this sample, this clonotype turned up a few times. This chain joins TRBV6-2 or TRBV6-3 and TRBJ1-1; D ambiguous. CDR3 length: 13 amino acids. Per germline, CDR1 MNHEY and CDR2 SVGEGT. V lost 5 bases and J lost 4, with 11 bases in between. The CDR3 loop reads CASSPVRITEAFF. CDR3 bases: TGTGCCAGCAGTCCCGTGCGCATCACTGAAGCTTTCTTT.

This clonotype was recorded at least ten times. J is TRBJ2-7 and V is TRBV2; D is undetermined. V was clipped by 8 bases and J by 2 bases, with 16 bases between them. CDR1 and CDR2 from the germline V gene are SNHLY and FYNNEI. The CDR3 consists of 14 residues. This CDR3 is CASRRRRPAYEQYF. CDR3 in DNA: TGTGCCAGCCGGCGACGTAGGCCCGCCTACGAGCAGTACTTC.

This clonotype was detected ten times or more. The rearrangement joins TRBV2 to TRBJ1-1; D remains ambiguous. The CDR3 spans 13 residues. Trimming removed 3 bases from V and 2 bases from J, with 7 bases in between. The germline gives CDR1 SNHLY, CDR2 FYNNEI. Written as DNA, the CDR3 is TGTGCCAGCAGTGACGAGGTAAACACTGAAGCTTTCTTT. Protein product: CASSDEVNTEAFF.

This clonotype has at least ten counts. The chain combines TRBV20-1 with TRBJ1-4; perhaps TRBD1 as D (6 bases). The CDR3 is 13 residues long. Per germline, CDR1 DFQATT and CDR2 SNEGSKA (reference sequence). The V gene lost 3 bases and the J gene lost 7 bases, with 12 bases spanning the gap. CDR3 coding DNA: TGCAGTGCTAGGGCGGGGGGCGGTGAAAAACTGTTTTTT. Protein: CSARAGGGEKLFF.

This clonotype has a count of ten or more. The genes are TRBV12-3 or TRBV12-4 and TRBJ1-6; 8 nucleotides match TRBD1. This CDR3 is built from 14 residues. V was clipped by 6 bases and J by 11 bases; unmatched bases: 9. The CDR3 DNA follows: TGTGCCAGCAGCCAAGACAGGGGAGGGACACCCCTCCACTTT. It codes for CASSQDRGGTPLHF.

V and J are TRBV5-6 and TRBJ1-2, with 9 bases matching TRBD1. The V segment lost 4 bases and the J segment 7 bases; nucleotides outside the gene matches: 8. CDR3 length: 14 amino acids. Germline-derived CDR1 and CDR2 are SGHDT and YYEEEE. The CDR3 DNA follows: TGTGCCAGCAGCGCCCGGGACAGGGTTCCTGGCTACACCTTC. This sequence encodes CASSARDRVPGYTF. The entire variable domain, with the rest obtained from reference TRBV5-6 and TRBJ1-2, is as follows: DAGVTQSPTHLIKTRGQQVTLRCSPKSGHDTVSWYQQALGQGPQFIFQYYEEEERQRGNFPDRFSGHQFPNYSSELNVNALLLGDSALYLCASSARDRVPGYTFGSGTRLTVV.

The genes are TRBV6-5 and TRBJ1-5, with 8 bases matching TRBD1. V was pared by 6 bases and J by 9 bases, with 13 bases of the junction left unmatched. In germline, CDR1 is MNHEY, CDR2 SVGAGI. CDR3 length equals 15 residues. The chain's CDR3 is CASRKGQAESWPQHF. CDR3 sequence (DNA): TGTGCCAGCAGAAAGGGACAGGCCGAATCATGGCCCCAGCATTTT.

V usage is TRBV29-1 and J usage is TRBJ2-2; 7 bases match TRBD1. The CDR3 is made up of 16 amino acids. Trimming at V came to 6 bases and at J to 2 bases, leaving 12 bases not matched to a gene. Germline loops: CDR1 SQVTM, CDR2 ANQGSEA. The CDR3 DNA follows: TGCAGCGTCGAGACCCGGGCAGGGGGTAACACCGGGGAGCTGTTTTTT. Protein: CSVETRAGGNTGELFF.

The chain links TRBV7-8 to TRBJ2-7; weak D call: TRBD2 (6 bases). The CDR3 has 15 amino acids. Trimming left V 6 bases short and J 0 bases short, with 15 bases between. The germline V gene encodes CDR1 SGHVS and CDR2 FQNEAQ. The CDR3 here is CASSLLLASSYEQYF. The CDR3 bases are TGTGCCAGCAGTCTCCTACTAGCCAGCTCCTACGAGCAGTACTTC. Variable domain in full (rest from reference TRBV7-8 and TRBJ2-7): GAGVSQSPRYKVAKRGQDVALRCDPISGHVSLFWYQQALGQGPEFLTYFQNEAQLDKSGLPSDRFFAERPEGSVSTLKIQRTQQEDSAVYLCASSLLLASSYEQYFGPGTRLTVT.

This clonotype has only a few counts. The chain recombines TRBV5-1 with TRBJ2-2; the D is unclear. Germline V CDR1 and CDR2: SGHRS, YFSETQ. Trimming pared 4 bases from V and 5 bases from J, leaving 15 bases between. This CDR3 has 15 residues. In nucleotides, the CDR3 is TGCGCCAGCAGCCCGAACTGGAGAGTTACCGGGGAGCTGTTTTTT. The encoded protein is CASSPNWRVTGELFF.

This clonotype was seen only a few times. This sequence may be a read error, since a much larger clone differs from it by one base. V usage is TRBV6-1 and J usage is TRBJ2-5; TRBD1 is a possible D gene (6 bases). CDR3 length equals 13 residues. Per the germline V gene, CDR1 is MNHNS and CDR2 is SASEGT. Trimming stripped 5 bases from V and 2 bases from J, with 9 bases between. DNA of the CDR3: TGTGCCAGCAGTCGACAGGAACAAGAGACCCAGTACTTC. The encoded protein is CASSRQEQETQYF.

V and J are TRBV20-1 and TRBJ2-7; D gene unclear. V was clipped by 3 bases and J by 7 bases, with 10 bases between them. CDR1 and CDR2 (germline): DFQATT, SNEGSKA (reference sequence). CDR3 length: 11 amino acids. In nucleotides, the CDR3 is TGCAGTGCTAGGAACTACAATGAGCAGTACTTC. The encoded protein is CSARNYNEQYF.

To note about this clonotype: The junction differs from germline at one of its ends, possibly a read error. The chain recombines TRBV7-3 with TRBJ1-4, with D unclear. The CDR3 is made up of 17 amino acids. CDR1 SGHTA and CDR2 FQGTGA come from the germline V gene. Written as DNA, the CDR3 is TGCGCCAGCAGCCAATACTTCCCCCATGCAACTAATGAAAAACTGTTTTTT. Its protein is CASSQYFPHATNEKLFF.

Comments on this clonotype: A much larger clonotype is one base distant, so this may be a read error. The chain is built from TRBV9 and TRBJ1-2, with TRBD1 matching 7 bases. The CDR3 spans 14 residues. The junction had 9 bases not matched to a gene; V was cut back by 4 bases and J by 6 bases. The germline gives CDR1 SGDLS, CDR2 YYNGEE. CDR3 protein: CASSLAVRGNGYTF. CDR3 coding DNA: TGTGCCAGCAGCTTAGCGGTCAGGGGGAATGGCTACACCTTC. The full variable domain, completed using reference TRBV9 and TRBJ1-2, is DSGVTQTPKHLITATGQRVTLRCSPRSGDLSVYWYQQSLDQGLQFLIQYYNGEERAKGNILERFSAQQFPDLHSELNLSSLELGDSALYFCASSLAVRGNGYTFGSGTRLTVV.

V is TRBV29-1 and J is TRBJ1-2; 7 positions agree with TRBD1. V lost 6 bases and J lost 6; bases outside the gene matches: 7. The germline V gene has CDR1 SQVTM and CDR2 ANQGSEA. This CDR3 region has 12 residues. CDR3: CSVGQDLNGYTF. The CDR3 nucleotides read TGCAGCGTAGGACAGGATTTAAATGGCTACACCTTC. Complete variable domain (other parts from reference TRBV29-1 and TRBJ1-2): SAVISQKPSRDICQRGTSLTIQCQVDSQVTMMFWYRQQPGQSLTLIATANQGSEATYESGFVIDKFPISRPNLTFSTLTVSNMSPEDSSIYLCSVGQDLNGYTFGSGTRLTVV.

This sequence joins TRBV10-3 and TRBJ1-1; D unclear. V was trimmed by 10 bases and J by 0 bases, leaving 12 bases between them. CDR1 and CDR2 from the germline V gene are ENHRY and SYGVKD. The CDR3 is made up of 13 amino acids. DNA of the CDR3: TGTGCCAGCGGTCGTACAATGAACACTGAAGCTTTCTTT. Translated: CASGRTMNTEAFF.